This TCR beta chain appears in the sequencing data of a study of glioma-infiltrating T cells after dendritic cell vaccination. The wider study: Patients had newly diagnosed or recurrent glioblastoma and received dendritic cell vaccines. Autologous tumor lysate was loaded overnight onto monocyte-derived dendritic cells grown less than 8 days with IL-4 and GM-CSF.

The junction had 6 bases not matched to a gene; V was cut back by 5 bases and J by 6 bases. Per germline, CDR1 SNHLY and CDR2 FYNNEI. The CDR3 extends over 15 amino acids. Amplification used 60 V beta primers and 13 J beta primers. Here immunoSEQ multiplex PCR was the method, and the copy in TCRdb shows in-frame clones only, minus some. The repertoire holds tens of thousands of clones, 82% seen once, with 9.2% in the top ten. Points on this clone: Its specificity is unknown.

Study findings and constraints: Survival was not directly related to TCR clonality in these patients.

This clonotype originated in a human donor with glioblastoma. The J gene is TRBJ2-1, the V gene TRBV2; 11 nucleotides line up with TRBD2. The specimen was blood, collected before dendritic cell vaccination. CDR3 nucleotide sequence: TGTGCCAGCAGTTTAGCGGGGGGGCCGGGCAATGAGCAGTTCTTC. Translation gives CASSLAGGPGNEQFF.